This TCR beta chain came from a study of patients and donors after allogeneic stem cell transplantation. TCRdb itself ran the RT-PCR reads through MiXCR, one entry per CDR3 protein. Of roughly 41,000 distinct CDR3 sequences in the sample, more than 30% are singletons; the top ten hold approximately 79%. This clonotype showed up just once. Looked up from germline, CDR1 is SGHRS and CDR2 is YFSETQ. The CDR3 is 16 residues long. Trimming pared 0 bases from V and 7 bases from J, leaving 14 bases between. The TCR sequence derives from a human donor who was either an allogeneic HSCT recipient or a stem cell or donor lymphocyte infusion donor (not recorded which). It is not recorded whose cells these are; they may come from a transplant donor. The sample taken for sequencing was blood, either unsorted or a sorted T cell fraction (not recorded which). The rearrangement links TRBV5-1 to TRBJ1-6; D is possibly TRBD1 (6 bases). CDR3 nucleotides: TGCGCCAGCAGCTTGGCCACAGGGCGTCCGAATTCACCCCTCCACTTT. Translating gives CASSLATGRPNSPLHF.